This TCR beta chain is from a study of T cells in Graves' hyperthyroidism and ophthalmopathy. Researchers barred patients who had uncontrolled infection, other autoimmune disease, pregnancy or lactation. This CDR3 has 15 residues. Germline V lookup: CDR1 KGHSH, CDR2 LQKENI. The germline V and J ends were trimmed by 2 bases and 1 base, with 11 bases remaining between them. This clonotype was counted ten times or more. RNA transcripts yielded amplified TCR beta CDR3 regions. TCR CDR3 underwent first-round RT-PCR with the HTBI primer set. Via MiXCR, TCRdb re-called the multiplex PCR reads, giving one row per CDR3 protein. Found here are under 400,000 distinct CDR3 sequences, 13% of them singletons; the top ten hold roughly 9.2%.

This chain connects TRBV18 to TRBJ1-1; D gene uncertain. This clonotype originated in a woman in her late teens or twenties with Graves' hyperthyroidism. Sequencing was done on a sample of blood. The CDR3 sequence: CASSPSSGSNTEAFF. The CDR3 region has the DNA TGTGCCAGCTCACCATCGTCAGGCTCGAACACTGAAGCTTTCTTT.